The next 32 T cell receptor beta chains were all read from a single sample in a study of radiotherapy plus CTLA-4 blockade in lung cancer. Repertoires were generated with immunoSEQ multiplex PCR, while TCRdb's copy carries only in-frame clones and drops some. The profile shows some 100,000 clones, around four fifths of them singletons. The material sequenced was peripheral blood, taken from a patient treated with radiotherapy plus ipilimumab. The receptor source for this set is a human donor with non-small cell lung cancer that progressed on radiotherapy plus ipilimumab.

The chain carries TRBV5-1 and TRBJ1-1; weak D call: TRBD1 (5 bases). Germline values: CDR1 SGHRS, CDR2 YFSETQ. V shed 0 bases and J shed 3 bases, with 6 bases lying between them. The CDR3 loop spans 13 amino acids. The CDR3, as DNA: TGCGCCAGCAGCTTGGGAGGGGACACTGAAGCTTTCTTT. Its translation: CASSLGGDTEAFF.

The chain links TRBV19 to TRBJ1-5, with no clear D. The CDR3 totals 11 residues. Germline V gene data show CDR1 as LNHDA and CDR2 as SQIVND (reference sequence). The V and J ends lost 4 bases and 11 bases respectively, with 9 bases between them. The CDR3 protein is CASSTPSAQHF. The CDR3 nucleotides are TGTGCCAGTAGTACCCCATCAGCCCAGCATTTT.

This chain uses TRBV13 with TRBJ2-7; the match to TRBD2 covers 13 bases. Germline CDR1 reads PRHDT; CDR2 reads FYEKMQ (reference sequence). Unmatched junction bases numbered 12, after V lost 4 bases and J lost 3 bases. The CDR3 loop spans 18 amino acids. The CDR3 nucleotides read TGTGCCAGCAGCTCCAGGACTAGCGGGAGAGCTTTAAACTACGAGCAGTACTTC. Translated, it gives CASSSRTSGRALNYEQYF.

A single count supports this clone. This chain joins TRBV6-6 and TRBJ2-5, with D hard to call. CDR1 and CDR2 from the germline V gene are MNHNY and SVGAGI (reference sequence). Trimming removed 5 bases from V and 1 base from J, with 14 bases in between. The CDR3 sequence is 15 residues long. CDR3 in DNA: TGTGCCAGCAGTCTCGACCACCAAAGCCAAGAGACCCAGTACTTC. It is translated as CASSLDHQSQETQYF.

The V gene is TRBV29-1, the J gene TRBJ1-5, with D maybe TRBD1 (5 bases). Trimming took off 0 bases at V and 4 bases at J, with 16 bases between the two ends. The CDR3 runs to 16 residues. Germline V lookup: CDR1 SQVTM, CDR2 ANQGSEA. Here the CDR3 DNA reads TGCAGCGTTGAAGATCGGGAGACAGCAATTAATCAGCCCCAGCATTTT. Amino acids: CSVEDRETAINQPQHF.

The chain recombines TRBV7-3 with TRBJ2-1, with D possibly called TRBD1 or TRBD2 (5 bases each). V lost 2 bases, J lost 5 bases, and 10 bases lay in between. The CDR3 length is 14 residues. Germline-derived CDR1 and CDR2 are SGHTA and FQGTGA. The CDR3 region is CASSLVGTNNEQFF. The CDR3 nucleotides are TGTGCCAGCAGCTTAGTTGGGACGAACAATGAGCAGTTCTTC.

The rearrangement links TRBV30 to TRBJ1-2; D ambiguous. This CDR3 comprises 13 residues. Germline CDR1 is GTSNPN and CDR2 is SVGIG (reference sequence). V was shortened by 3 bases and J by 2 bases, with 10 bases between the two germline ends. This CDR3 reads CAWRWTVNYGYTF. Written as DNA, the CDR3 is TGTGCCTGGAGATGGACGGTCAACTATGGCTACACCTTC.

For the CDR3, the DNA is TGTGCCAGCAGCTTAGGGACATCGTCCTCCTACGAGCAGTACTTC. Translating gives CASSLGTSSSYEQYF. This chain uses TRBV11-2 with TRBJ2-7; a possible D gene is TRBD1 (5 bases). This CDR3 comprises 15 residues. Per the germline V gene, CDR1 is SGHAT and CDR2 is FQNNGV. The V end was cut by 1 base, the J end by 0 bases, with 10 bases between.

The chain carries TRBV7-9 and TRBJ2-1; D gene uncertain. Per the germline V gene, CDR1 is SEHNR and CDR2 is FQNEAQ (reference sequence). Trimming removed 5 bases at V and 6 bases at J, with 14 bases between. This CDR3 has 14 residues. CDR3 protein: CASSAWPGRNEQFF. Here the CDR3 DNA reads TGTGCCAGCAGCGCCTGGCCGGGTCGCAATGAGCAGTTCTTC.

The CDR3 sequence is CASSLLLAGTGELFF. CDR3 bases: TGTGCCAGCAGCTTATTACTAGCGGGCACCGGGGAGCTGTTTTTT. The V gene is TRBV11-3, the J gene TRBJ2-2, with 9 bases fitting TRBD2. Germline-derived CDR1 and CDR2 are SGHNT and YENEEA. The length of the CDR3 is 15 residues. The V and J ends lost 2 bases and 4 bases, in that order; junction bases with no gene match: 2.

The V gene is TRBV7-8, the J gene TRBJ1-1; 7 bases line up with TRBD1. Germline values: CDR1 SGHVS, CDR2 FQNEAQ. V lost 5 bases to trimming and J lost 4 bases; unmatched junction nucleotides: 4. The CDR3 loop spans 13 amino acids. In DNA, the CDR3 is TGTGCCAGCAGCGCAGGGGGTGGCACTGAAGCTTTCTTT. Residues: CASSAGGGTEAFF.

The gene calls are TRBV10-1 and TRBJ2-5, with D unresolved. Trimming cost V 11 bases and J 4 bases, with 14 bases left between them. Germline assignment: CDR1 WNHNN and CDR2 SYGVQD (reference sequence). This CDR3 has 12 amino acids. This chain's CDR3 is CAPEGSGETQYF. The CDR3 DNA is TGCGCCCCCGAAGGCAGTGGAGAGACCCAGTACTTC.

This clone appeared a few times. CDR3 sequence reads: CASSSTVSGANVLTF. The CDR3 nucleotides are TGTGCCAGCAGTTCCACGGTCTCTGGGGCCAACGTCCTGACTTTC. The genes are TRBV7-9 and TRBJ2-6, with D unclear. Germline-derived CDR1 and CDR2 are SEHNR and FQNEAQ (reference sequence). The CDR3 is 15 amino acids. The germline V and J ends were trimmed by 6 bases and 0 bases, with 9 bases remaining between them.

The rearrangement uses TRBV4-2 and TRBJ2-3; D unresolved. Germline V gene lookup returns CDR1 LGHNA and CDR2 YNFKEQ. This CDR3 is 12 amino acids long. Trimming removed 0 bases at V and 3 bases at J, with 1 base between. CDR3 sequence (DNA): TGTGCCAGCAGCCAAGAAACAGATACGCAGTATTTT. It codes for CASSQETDTQYF.

The gene calls are TRBV4-1 and TRBJ1-2, with D maybe TRBD1 (6 bases). Trimming took 5 bases from V and 10 from J, leaving 20 bases between them. The CDR3 loop spans 14 amino acids. Germline values: CDR1 MGHRA, CDR2 YSYEKL. The CDR3 DNA reads TGCGCCAGCAGCGGGGGGGGCAGGAATCGTTACTACACCTTC. This gives the protein CASSGGGRNRYYTF.

The chain carries TRBV23-1 and TRBJ1-5; D remains unclear. TRBV23-1 is known as an ORF, though its function is uncertain. V lost 1 base, J lost 1 base, and 5 bases lay in between. This CDR3 is built from 14 residues. This chain's CDR3 is CASSQFRSNQPQHF. DNA of the CDR3: TGCGCCAGCAGTCAATTCCGCAGCAATCAGCCCCAGCATTTT.

The chain links TRBV7-9 to TRBJ2-7; the D gene is possibly TRBD2 (6 bases). The germline V gene has CDR1 SEHNR and CDR2 FQNEAQ (reference sequence). The CDR3 spans 16 residues. V dropped 4 bases and J dropped 2 bases, with 18 bases sitting between them. In DNA, the CDR3 is TGTGCCAGCAGCTCAAAAATCGGGACTCCAGCCTACGAGCAGTACTTC. It specifies CASSSKIGTPAYEQYF.

This chain uses TRBV4-3 with TRBJ2-2; 10 bases match TRBD1. V gave up 0 bases and J gave up 7 bases; unmatched junction bases: 14. In germline, CDR1 is LGHNA, CDR2 YSLEER. The CDR3 runs 19 residues. CDR3 sequence (DNA): TGCGCCAGCAGCCAAGATCGCCCCGGGACAGGGGTAATTAACGGGGAGCTGTTTTTT. It translates to CASSQDRPGTGVINGELFF.

DNA of the CDR3: TGTGCCAGCAGCGGATCGGGACAGTTTTATACGCAGTATTTT. Translation gives CASSGSGQFYTQYF. The chain employs TRBV7-8 and TRBJ2-3; 7 nucleotides match TRBD1. Germline CDR1 reads SGHVS; CDR2 reads FQNEAQ. CDR3 length equals 14 residues. With V trimmed by 5 bases and J by 7 bases, 9 bases remained unmatched.

The chain joins TRBV6-5 to TRBJ2-5, with 11 nucleotides matching TRBD2. The CDR3 runs to 15 residues. The germline gives CDR1 MNHEY, CDR2 SVGAGI. V was clipped by 6 bases and J by 7 bases; unmatched bases: 10. The CDR3 DNA reads as TGTGCCAGCAGCCGGACTAGCGGGCCCTCGTCGACCCAGTACTTC. Its protein product is CASSRTSGPSSTQYF.

There are a few counts of this clone. V gene TRBV30 combines with J gene TRBJ1-2; D may be TRBD1 (5 bases). Germline V gene lookup returns CDR1 GTSNPN and CDR2 SVGIG (reference sequence). Trimming took off 2 bases at V and 7 bases at J, with 11 bases between the two ends. CDR3 length equals 12 residues. Here the CDR3 DNA reads TGTGCCTGGAGTAGACAGTCTGGTGGCTACACCTTC. Residues: CAWSRQSGGYTF.

The gene calls are TRBV10-3 and TRBJ2-3; tentatively, D is TRBD1 or TRBD2 (5 bases each). The CDR3 contains 12 residues. Germline CDR1 is ENHRY and CDR2 is SYGVKD. Trimming removed 8 bases at V and 4 bases at J, with 10 bases between. The CDR3 coding sequence is TGTGCCATCGGGGGAGCCTCAGATACGCAGTATTTT. Protein sequence: CAIGGASDTQYF.

This chain uses TRBV9 with TRBJ1-3; 9 nucleotides line up with TRBD1. J was trimmed by 0 bases and V by 0 bases; bases with no gene match: 7. Germline CDR1 reads SGDLS; CDR2 reads YYNGEE. This CDR3 contains 18 residues. DNA for the CDR3: TGTGCCAGCAGCGTAGGAGGAGGACAGGGGAACTCTGGAAACACCATATATTTT. Encoded protein: CASSVGGGQGNSGNTIYF.

This chain links TRBV2 with TRBJ2-3, with 14 bases aligning to TRBD2. The CDR3 sequence is 18 residues long. Trimming at V came to 5 bases and at J to 2 bases, leaving 9 bases not matched to a gene. Germline assignment: CDR1 SNHLY and CDR2 FYNNEI. For the CDR3, the DNA is TGTGCCAGCAGTCAGGGACTAGCGGGGGCCTCTTTCACAGATACGCAGTATTTT. The encoded protein is CASSQGLAGASFTDTQYF.

This clone has only one observation. The rearrangement uses TRBV2 and TRBJ1-5; D is uncertain. Germline CDR1 reads SNHLY; CDR2 reads FYNNEI. The CDR3 length is 15 residues. V was shortened by 5 bases and J by 2 bases, with 13 bases between the two germline ends. CDR3 nucleotide sequence: TGTGCCAGCAGTCTGAGTCAAGGCGGCAATCAGCCCCAGCATTTT. It specifies CASSLSQGGNQPQHF.

Remarks on this clone: The same CDR3 arises from other DNA sequences in this sample as well. The V gene is TRBV15, the J gene TRBJ1-5; TRBD1 matches at 7 bases. Germline V gives CDR1 LNHNV, CDR2 YYDKDF (reference sequence). The trim removed 0 bases at V and 5 bases at J, leaving 4 bases unmatched. The CDR3 is 15 residues long. CDR3 loop: CATSREQGGHQPQHF. As DNA, the CDR3 is TGTGCCACCAGCAGAGAGCAGGGGGGACATCAGCCCCAGCATTTT.

The chain links TRBV19 to TRBJ2-3; TRBD2 aligns across 8 bases. The germline V gene encodes CDR1 LNHDA and CDR2 SQIVND (reference sequence). The V segment lost 4 bases and the J segment 5 bases; nucleotides outside the gene matches: 5. The CDR3 consists of 14 residues. The CDR3 DNA follows: TGTGCCAGTAGTACCGGGGGGGCGAAAGATACGCAGTATTTT. Translating gives CASSTGGAKDTQYF.

The chain uses TRBV4-1 and TRBJ1-3; D might be TRBD1 (6 bases). Germline assignment: CDR1 MGHRA and CDR2 YSYEKL. This CDR3 comprises 15 residues. V shed 2 bases and J shed 7 bases, with 15 bases lying between them. The CDR3 here is CASSQPGQRRNTIYF. In DNA form, the CDR3 reads TGCGCCAGCAGCCAACCCGGACAGCGGCGCAACACCATATATTTT.

This rearrangement joins TRBV27 to TRBJ1-5; D call uncertain. With 3 bases removed from V and 6 bases from J, the gap between germline ends came to 6 bases. Per germline, CDR1 MNHEY and CDR2 SMNVEV (reference sequence). This CDR3 has 12 amino acids. The CDR3 sequence is CASSFPSQPQHF. The CDR3 DNA sequence: TGTGCCAGCAGTTTCCCGAGTCAGCCCCAGCATTTT.

This clone appeared once. The chain employs TRBV27 and TRBJ1-6, with D unclear. The CDR3 loop spans 14 amino acids. From germline, CDR1 is MNHEY and CDR2 SMNVEV (reference sequence). Trimming removed 6 bases at V and 7 bases at J, with 13 bases between. The CDR3 region is CASSLGAGNSPLHF. CDR3 coding DNA: TGTGCCAGCAGCTTAGGTGCCGGCAATTCACCCCTCCACTTT.

The chain links TRBV7-8 to TRBJ1-6, with 10 bases that match TRBD1. V shed 6 bases, J shed 10 bases, and the junction held 12 bases outside the gene matches. Germline V CDR1 and CDR2: SGHVS, FQNEAQ. The CDR3 loop spans 16 amino acids. For the CDR3, the DNA is TGTGCCAGCAGTCTAAATGGGGACAGGGGTGTGTCACCCCTCCACTTT. Its translation is CASSLNGDRGVSPLHF.

The V and J genes are TRBV11-2 and TRBJ1-1; D unresolved. CDR3 size: 14 residues. Trimming stripped 0 bases from V and 3 bases from J, with 8 bases between. CDR1 SGHAT and CDR2 FQNNGV come from the germline V gene. This CDR3 is CASSLDLGYTEAFF. In DNA, the CDR3 is TGTGCCAGCAGCTTAGATCTGGGTTACACTGAAGCTTTCTTT.